The T cell receptor (beta chain) under discussion was sequenced for a study of shared clonotypes between healthy human individuals. Trimming removed 1 base from V and 4 bases from J, with 21 bases in between. This CDR3 is built from 17 residues. Looked up from germline, CDR1 is SGHRS and CDR2 is YFSETQ. TCRdb's table, derived via immunoSEQ multiplex PCR, lists solely in-frame clones and lacks some. This table has about 1.5 million clones, roughly 96% appearing once. The TCR originated in a man aged 25 to 40 in good health. This sequence joins TRBV5-1 and TRBJ2-7, with D tentatively TRBD1 (5 bases). Sample: naive CD4+ T cells sorted from blood. Described subset: CD45RA+ positively selected. DNA for the CDR3: TGCGCCAGCAGCTTGTCTCACCTGATCGGACAAGAATACGAGCAGTACTTC. The encoded protein is CASSLSHLIGQEYEQYF. Together with reference TRBV5-1 and TRBJ2-7, the CDR3 gives the full variable domain: KAGVTQTPRYLIKTRGQQVTLSCSPISGHRSVSWYQQTPGQGLQFLFEYFSETQRNKGNFPGRFSGRQFSNSRSEMNVSTLELGDSALYLCASSLSHLIGQEYEQYFGPGTRLTVT.